These T cell receptor beta chains were read from a single sample in a study of T cell changes during pregnancy in multiple sclerosis. Clones were read by immunoSEQ multiplex PCR, and TCRdb kept only the in-frame ones, dropping some. The table has tens of thousands of clones, 91% seen once. Sequenced material: CD4+ T cells from peripheral blood mononuclear cells, taken in the second trimester of pregnancy. The receptors come from a female donor in good health, enrolled as a control in a pregnancy study. The conserved cysteine and the conserved F or W are not part of the CDR3 here. Where a row states a size, it is once, few, many or the class of an expanded clone; other rows omit it.

J gene | V gene | clone size | CDR3 length | CDR3 protein
TRBJ1-1 | TRBV28 | . | 17 | ASSLEQGVTGRLDTEAF
TRBJ1-4 | TRBV7-2 | . | 13 | ASSPPGQGYEKLF
TRBJ2-1 | TRBV16 | . | 15 | ASSQLGTGGQHNEQF
TRBJ2-3 | TRBV5-5 | . | 15 | ASSFTKDRGRTDTQY
TRBJ2-1 | TRBV27 | once | 17 | ASKGGKSGTTFSYNEQF
TRBJ2-1 | TRBV4-1 | once | 15 | ASSHASGRATGNEQF
TRBJ2-1 | TRBV2 | . | 14 | ASSDGGGSSYNEQF
TRBJ2-7 | TRBV6-5 | . | 12 | ASSTQGALYEQY
TRBJ2-5 | TRBV9 | . | 13 | ASSVASRGGETQY
TRBJ2-7 | TRBV11-2 | . | 14 | ASSPIEGWSSYEQY
TRBJ2-2 | TRBV7-9 | . | 15 | ASSQGAGGPGTGELF
TRBJ2-5 | TRBV19 | few | 11 | ASRGAPGETQY
TRBJ2-7 | TRBV28 | . | 9 | AILGGSEQY
TRBJ1-2 | TRBV2 | . | 13 | ASGLTGTAGSGYT
TRBJ2-7 | TRBV18 | . | 15 | ASSPRVASGRSSEQY
TRBJ2-1 | TRBV19 | . | 13 | ASGVSSGRNNEQF
TRBJ2-5 | TRBV11-3 | . | 11 | ASSWSVQETQY
TRBJ2-2 | TRBV7-2 | . | 14 | ASSPRDSPNTGELF
TRBJ1-2 | TRBV28 | . | 13 | ASSFRDRGFYGYT
TRBJ1-2 | TRBV5-1 | . | 12 | ASSLSTANYGYT
TRBJ2-3 | TRBV5-8 | . | 14 | ASSLIIAGGADTQY
TRBJ2-3 | TRBV2 | . | 10 | ASSETPGTQY
TRBJ2-4 | TRBV30 | once | 11 | AWSGGGRDIQY
TRBJ2-7 | TRBV7-2 | . | 14 | ASSLRAGRGTYEQY
TRBJ2-3 | TRBV5-8 | . | 13 | ASSRRDRSTDTQY
TRBJ2-3 | TRBV6-5 | once | 14 | ASSYSKTSSTDTQY
TRBJ2-3 | TRBV11-3 | . | 12 | ASTAGGPTDTQY
TRBJ2-7 | TRBV7-6 | . | 10 | ASSPRQGEQY
TRBJ2-7 | TRBV7-8 | . | 11 | ASSLGQKYEQY
TRBJ2-5 | TRBV14 | . | 14 | ASSRWSGSGYQTQY
TRBJ2-3 | TRBV5-6 | . | 10 | ASSLTQDTQY
TRBJ2-7 | TRBV6-5 | . | 13 | ASSYSLAGGYEQY
TRBJ2-5 | TRBV10-3 | . | 12 | AISEGTGVETQY
TRBJ2-3 | TRBV7-8 | . | 14 | ASSFGRRALGDTQY
TRBJ1-3 | TRBV6-6 | . | 14 | ASSYSAGDPGNTIY